The source of this T cell receptor (beta chain) is a study of T cell responses to AZD1222 COVID-19 vaccine. General study findings and limits: Compared with day 0, the breadth and depth of the Spike-specific TCR repertoire rose significantly after two doses of AZD1222.

CDR1 and CDR2 from the germline V gene are SGHRS and YFSETQ. This CDR3 is built from 14 residues. The ends were cut back, 0 bases at V and 3 bases at J, with 9 bases in the middle. This clone was detected a few times. Its specificity is unknown. Measured with immunoSEQ multiplex PCR; TCRdb has only the in-frame clones, and not every one. The data show about 130,000 clones, about 87% seen once. The sample here was peripheral blood, taken on day 0 of AZD1222 vaccination. The rearrangement uses TRBV5-1 and TRBJ1-1; D possibly corresponds to TRBD1 (5 bases). This clonotype was sampled from an adult in good health. The CDR3 DNA reads as TGCGCCAGCAGCTTGGGACAGACCTACACTGAAGCTTTCTTT. Its protein is CASSLGQTYTEAFF.